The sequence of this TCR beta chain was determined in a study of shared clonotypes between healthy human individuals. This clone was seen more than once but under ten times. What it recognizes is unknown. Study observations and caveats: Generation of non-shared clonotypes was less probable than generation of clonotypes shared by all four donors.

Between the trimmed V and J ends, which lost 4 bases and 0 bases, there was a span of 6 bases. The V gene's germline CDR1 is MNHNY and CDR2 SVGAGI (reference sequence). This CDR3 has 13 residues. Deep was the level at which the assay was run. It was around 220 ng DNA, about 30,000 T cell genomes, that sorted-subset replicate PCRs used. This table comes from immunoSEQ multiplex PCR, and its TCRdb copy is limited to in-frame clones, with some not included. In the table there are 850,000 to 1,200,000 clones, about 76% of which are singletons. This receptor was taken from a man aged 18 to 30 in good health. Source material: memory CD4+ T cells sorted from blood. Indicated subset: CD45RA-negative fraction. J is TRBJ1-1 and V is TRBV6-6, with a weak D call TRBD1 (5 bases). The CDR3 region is CASSWGMNTEAFF. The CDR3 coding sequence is TGTGCCAGCAGTTGGGGGATGAACACTGAAGCTTTCTTT.